This T cell receptor (beta chain) was profiled in a study of identical twins. Study outcomes and limitations: Modeled out-of-frame TCR alpha sharing in monozygotic twins fell below observed levels. Out-of-frame alpha sequences shared between twins exhibited an excess of low generation probability.

This clonotype appeared a few times. What it recognizes is unknown. No donor was unhealthy or non-Caucasian. The length of the CDR3 is 13 residues. The V gene lost 7 bases and the J gene lost 2 bases, with 10 bases spanning the gap. Through template switching, a universal primer site was introduced, and the cDNA contained unique molecular identifiers. TCRdb analysed the 5' RACE reads with MiXCR anew, one entry per CDR3 protein. The table shows fewer than 650,000 distinct CDR3 sequences, with 9.6% occurring only once. The same specimen was also included in a second study, on yellow fever vaccine responses in identical twins.

Input material: PBMCs. The receptor was derived from a woman between 18 and 30 years old in good health. The chain links TRBV12-3 or TRBV12-4 to TRBJ2-3, with D unclear. For the CDR3, the DNA is TGTGCCAGCAACCCATTGAACACAGATACGCAGTATTTT. As protein: CASNPLNTDTQYF.